Given below is one TCR beta chain in context. This entry comes from a study of ipilimumab plus nivolumab after autologous stem cell transplantation. V lost 6 bases and J 9 bases, leaving 24 bases between the germline ends. The CDR3 consists of 16 residues. CDR1 and CDR2 (germline): SGHTA, FQGNSA. Here immunoSEQ multiplex PCR was the method, and the copy in TCRdb shows in-frame clones only, minus some. The table records 84,000 or so clones, approximately 83% of them present only once. The starting material was PBMCs, obtained in a trial of ipilimumab plus nivolumab as post-transplant consolidation. The rearrangement links TRBV7-2 to TRBJ2-1; the D gene is possibly TRBD2 (6 bases). This TCR was sampled from a male donor with diffuse large B-cell lymphoma. The CDR3 DNA reads TGTGCCAGCAGGATTTCGGGACTGACGACTCGGGGTGAGCAGTTCTTC. This gives the protein CASRISGLTTRGEQFF.